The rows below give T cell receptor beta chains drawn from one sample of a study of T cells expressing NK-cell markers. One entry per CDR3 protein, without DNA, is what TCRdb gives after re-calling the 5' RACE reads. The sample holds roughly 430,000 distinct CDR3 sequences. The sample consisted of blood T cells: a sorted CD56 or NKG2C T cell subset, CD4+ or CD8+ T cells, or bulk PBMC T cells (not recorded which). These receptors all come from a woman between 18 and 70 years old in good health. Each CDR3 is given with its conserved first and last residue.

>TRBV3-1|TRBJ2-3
CASSPWGGGTDTQYF
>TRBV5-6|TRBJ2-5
CASSYAGLAEETQYF
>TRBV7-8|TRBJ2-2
CASSLGVAGTGELFF
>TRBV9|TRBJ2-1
CASSVAGGNYNEQFF
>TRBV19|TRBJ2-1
CASSPTTRVNYNEQFF
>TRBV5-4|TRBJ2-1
CASSLGGTSVNEQFF
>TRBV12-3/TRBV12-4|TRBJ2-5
CASSFGQGGGKTQYF
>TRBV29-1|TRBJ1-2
CSVQQGQSNYGYTF
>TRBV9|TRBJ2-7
CASSVDSGSSYEQYF
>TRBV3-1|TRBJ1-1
CASSDNQGDTEAFF
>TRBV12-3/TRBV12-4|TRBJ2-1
CASSPGQGKGEQFF
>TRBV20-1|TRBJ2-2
CSARALGQTGANTGELFF
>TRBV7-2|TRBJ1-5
CASSLVVTGANQPQHF
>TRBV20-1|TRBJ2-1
CSARQDRGLNEQFF
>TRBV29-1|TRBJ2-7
CSVAGGLGPSYYEQYF
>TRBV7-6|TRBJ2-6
CASSLMGLASGANVLTF
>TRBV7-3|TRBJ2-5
CASSLTSAETQYF
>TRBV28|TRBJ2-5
CASRPAGTPQETQYF
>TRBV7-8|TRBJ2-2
CASSLRERGTGHGELFF
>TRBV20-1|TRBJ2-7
CSARGWGFSYEQYF
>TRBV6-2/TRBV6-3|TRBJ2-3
CASTSGSHSGRALDTQYF
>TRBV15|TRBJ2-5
CATSRDPKETQYF
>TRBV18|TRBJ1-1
CASSPRDSQAFF
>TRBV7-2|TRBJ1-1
CASSSQGNAEAFF
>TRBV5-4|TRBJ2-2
CASSFGSGGTGELFF
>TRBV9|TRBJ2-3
CASSVGGGIFDTQYF
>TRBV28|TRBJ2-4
CASSSILGTLPAKNIQYF
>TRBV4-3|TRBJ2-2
CASSQDRGLGNTGELFF
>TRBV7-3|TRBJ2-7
CASSSHGRAYEQYF
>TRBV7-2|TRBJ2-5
CASSPSRVEETQYF
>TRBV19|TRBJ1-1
CASSIGVLNTEAFF
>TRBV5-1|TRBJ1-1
CASTDHALMNTEAFF
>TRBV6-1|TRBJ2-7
CASESPRVPYEQYF
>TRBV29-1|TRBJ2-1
CSVEDPPSPGSSYNEQFF
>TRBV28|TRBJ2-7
CASRPGTYEQYF
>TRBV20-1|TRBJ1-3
CSVPTGSGNTIYF
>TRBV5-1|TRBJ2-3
CASRLTSGEGDTQYF
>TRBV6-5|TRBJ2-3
CASSSFRVSDTQYF
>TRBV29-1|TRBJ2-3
CSCRLQGSTDTQYF
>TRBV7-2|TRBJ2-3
CASSSGLAKDTQYF
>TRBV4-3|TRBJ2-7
CASSQDKEERAYEQYF
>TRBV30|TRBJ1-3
CAWKAGRISGNTIYF